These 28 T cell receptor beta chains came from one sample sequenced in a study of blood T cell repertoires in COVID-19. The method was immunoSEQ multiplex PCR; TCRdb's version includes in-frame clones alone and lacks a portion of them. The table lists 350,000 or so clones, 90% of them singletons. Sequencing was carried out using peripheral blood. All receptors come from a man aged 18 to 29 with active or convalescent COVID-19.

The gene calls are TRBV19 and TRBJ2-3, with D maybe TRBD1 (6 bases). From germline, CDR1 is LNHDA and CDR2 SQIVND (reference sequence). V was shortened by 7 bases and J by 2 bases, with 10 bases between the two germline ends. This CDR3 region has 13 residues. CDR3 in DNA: TGTGCCAGTACCTGGACAGCCACAGATACGCAGTATTTT. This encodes CASTWTATDTQYF.

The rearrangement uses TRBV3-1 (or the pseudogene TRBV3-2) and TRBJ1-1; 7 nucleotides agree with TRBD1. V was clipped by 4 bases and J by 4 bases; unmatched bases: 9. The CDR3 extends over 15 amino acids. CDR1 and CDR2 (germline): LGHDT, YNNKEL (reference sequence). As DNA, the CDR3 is TGTGCCAGCAGCCCTAACAGGGGTGGGGGCACTGAAGCTTTCTTT. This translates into CASSPNRGGGTEAFF.

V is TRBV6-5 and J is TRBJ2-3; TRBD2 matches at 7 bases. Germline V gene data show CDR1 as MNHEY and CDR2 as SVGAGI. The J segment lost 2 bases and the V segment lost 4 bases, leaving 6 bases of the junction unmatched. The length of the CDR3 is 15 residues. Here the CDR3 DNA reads TGTGCCAGCAGTTCTACCGGGAGGTACACAGATACGCAGTATTTT. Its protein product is CASSSTGRYTDTQYF.

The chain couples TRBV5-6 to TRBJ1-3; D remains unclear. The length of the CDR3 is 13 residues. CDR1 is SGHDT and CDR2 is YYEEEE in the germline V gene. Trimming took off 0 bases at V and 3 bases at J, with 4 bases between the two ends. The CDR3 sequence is CASSLGGGNTIYF. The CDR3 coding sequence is TGTGCCAGCAGCTTGGGAGGTGGAAACACCATATATTTT.

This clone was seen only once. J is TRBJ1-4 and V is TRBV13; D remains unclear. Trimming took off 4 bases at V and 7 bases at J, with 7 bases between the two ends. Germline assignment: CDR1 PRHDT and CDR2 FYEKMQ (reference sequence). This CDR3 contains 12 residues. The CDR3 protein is CASSSTGEKLFF. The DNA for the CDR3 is TGTGCCAGCAGCTCTACGGGTGAAAAACTGTTTTTT.

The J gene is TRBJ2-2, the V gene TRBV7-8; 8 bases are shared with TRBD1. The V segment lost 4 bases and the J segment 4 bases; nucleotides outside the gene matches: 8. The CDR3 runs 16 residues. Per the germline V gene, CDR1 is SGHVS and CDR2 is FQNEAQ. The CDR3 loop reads CASSSRGREVTGELFF. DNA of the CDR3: TGTGCCAGCAGCTCCAGGGGGCGCGAGGTCACCGGGGAGCTGTTTTTT.

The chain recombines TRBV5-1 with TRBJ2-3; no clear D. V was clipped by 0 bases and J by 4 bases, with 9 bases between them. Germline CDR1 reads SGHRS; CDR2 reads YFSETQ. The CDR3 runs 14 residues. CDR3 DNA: TGCGCCAGCAGCTTGGGAGCTAGTGCAGATACGCAGTATTTT. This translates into CASSLGASADTQYF.

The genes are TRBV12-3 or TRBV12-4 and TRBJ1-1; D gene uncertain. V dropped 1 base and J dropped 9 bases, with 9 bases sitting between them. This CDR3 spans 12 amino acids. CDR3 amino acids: CASSLVASQAFF. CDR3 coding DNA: TGTGCCAGCAGTTTAGTGGCTTCTCAAGCTTTCTTT.

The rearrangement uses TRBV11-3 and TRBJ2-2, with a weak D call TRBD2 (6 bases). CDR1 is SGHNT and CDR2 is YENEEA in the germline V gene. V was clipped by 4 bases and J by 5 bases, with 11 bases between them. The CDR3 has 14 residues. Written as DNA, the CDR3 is TGTGCCAGCAGCTCGGGGGAAAGGACCGGGGAGCTGTTTTTT. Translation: CASSSGERTGELFF. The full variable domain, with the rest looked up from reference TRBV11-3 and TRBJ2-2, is EAGVVQSPRYKIIEKKQPVAFWCNPISGHNTLYWYLQNLGQGPELLIRYENEEAVDDSQLPKDRFSAERLKGVDSTLKIQPAELGDSAVYLCASSSGERTGELFFGEGSRLTVL.

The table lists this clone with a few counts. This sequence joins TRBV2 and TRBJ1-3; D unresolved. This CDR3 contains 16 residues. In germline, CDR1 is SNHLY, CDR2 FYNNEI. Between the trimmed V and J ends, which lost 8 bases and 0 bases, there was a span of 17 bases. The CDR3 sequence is CASVPQMLSSGNTIYF. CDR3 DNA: TGTGCCAGCGTCCCTCAAATGCTGAGCTCTGGAAACACCATATATTTT.

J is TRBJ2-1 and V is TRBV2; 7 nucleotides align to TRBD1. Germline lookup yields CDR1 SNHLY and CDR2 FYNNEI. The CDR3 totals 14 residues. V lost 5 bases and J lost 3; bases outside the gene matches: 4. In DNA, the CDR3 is TGTGCCAGCAGTTACGACAGGGACTACAATGAGCAGTTCTTC. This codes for CASSYDRDYNEQFF.

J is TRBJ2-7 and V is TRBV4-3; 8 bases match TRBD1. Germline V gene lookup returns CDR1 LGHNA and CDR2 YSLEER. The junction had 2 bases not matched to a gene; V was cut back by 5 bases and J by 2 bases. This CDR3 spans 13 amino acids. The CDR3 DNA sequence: TGCGCCAGCAGCGGGGACAGGACCTACGAGCAGTACTTC. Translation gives CASSGDRTYEQYF.

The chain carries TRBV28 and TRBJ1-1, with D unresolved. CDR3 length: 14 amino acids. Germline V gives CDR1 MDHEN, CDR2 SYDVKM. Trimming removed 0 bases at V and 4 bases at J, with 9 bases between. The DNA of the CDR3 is TGTGCCAGCAGTTTATGGCGGTCTAGCACTGAAGCTTTCTTT. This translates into CASSLWRSSTEAFF.

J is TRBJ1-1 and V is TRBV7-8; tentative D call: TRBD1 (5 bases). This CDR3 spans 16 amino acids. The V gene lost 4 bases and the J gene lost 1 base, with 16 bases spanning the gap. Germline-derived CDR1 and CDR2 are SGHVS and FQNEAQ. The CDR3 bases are TGTGCCAGCAGCTCCCTCGTCGGGGGGAAGAACACTGAAGCTTTCTTT. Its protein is CASSSLVGGKNTEAFF. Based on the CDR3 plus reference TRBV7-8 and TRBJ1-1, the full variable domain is GAGVSQSPRYKVAKRGQDVALRCDPISGHVSLFWYQQALGQGPEFLTYFQNEAQLDKSGLPSDRFFAERPEGSVSTLKIQRTQQEDSAVYLCASSSLVGGKNTEAFFGQGTRLTVV.

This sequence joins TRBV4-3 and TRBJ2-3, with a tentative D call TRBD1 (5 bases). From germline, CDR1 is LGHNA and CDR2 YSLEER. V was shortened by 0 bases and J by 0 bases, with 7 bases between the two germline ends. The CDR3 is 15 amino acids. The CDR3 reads CASSQEGVSTDTQYF. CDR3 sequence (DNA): TGCGCCAGCAGCCAAGAAGGGGTGAGCACAGATACGCAGTATTTT.

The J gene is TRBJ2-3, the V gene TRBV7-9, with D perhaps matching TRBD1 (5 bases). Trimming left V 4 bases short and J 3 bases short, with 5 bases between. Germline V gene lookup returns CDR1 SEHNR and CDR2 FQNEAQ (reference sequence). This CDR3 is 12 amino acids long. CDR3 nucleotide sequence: TGTGCCAGCAGCTCAGGGACAGATACGCAGTATTTT. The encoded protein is CASSSGTDTQYF.

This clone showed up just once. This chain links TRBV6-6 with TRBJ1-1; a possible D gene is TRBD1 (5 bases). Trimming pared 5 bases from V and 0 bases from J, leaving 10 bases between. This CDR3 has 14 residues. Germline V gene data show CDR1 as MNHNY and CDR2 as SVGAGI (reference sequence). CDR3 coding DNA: TGTGCCAGCAGTGCGGGACGCCTGAACACTGAAGCTTTCTTT. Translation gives CASSAGRLNTEAFF.

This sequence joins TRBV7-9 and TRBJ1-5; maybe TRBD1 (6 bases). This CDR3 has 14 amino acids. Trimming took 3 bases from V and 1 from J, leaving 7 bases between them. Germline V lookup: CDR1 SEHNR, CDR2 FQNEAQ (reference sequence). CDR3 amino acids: CASSFRGSNQPQHF. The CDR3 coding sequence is TGTGCCAGCAGCTTCAGGGGAAGCAATCAGCCCCAGCATTTT. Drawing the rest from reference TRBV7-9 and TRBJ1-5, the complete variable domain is DTGVSQNPRHKITKRGQNVTFRCDPISEHNRLYWYRQTLGQGPEFLTYFQNEAQLEKSRLLSDRFSAERPKGSFSTLEIQRTEQGDSAMYLCASSFRGSNQPQHFGDGTRLSIL.

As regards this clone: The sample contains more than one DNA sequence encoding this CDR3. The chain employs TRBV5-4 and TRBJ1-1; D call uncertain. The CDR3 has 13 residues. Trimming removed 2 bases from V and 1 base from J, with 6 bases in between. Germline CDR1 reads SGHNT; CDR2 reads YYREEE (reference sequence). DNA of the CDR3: TGTGCCAGCAGCTTCGACTGGAACACTGAAGCTTTCTTT. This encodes CASSFDWNTEAFF.

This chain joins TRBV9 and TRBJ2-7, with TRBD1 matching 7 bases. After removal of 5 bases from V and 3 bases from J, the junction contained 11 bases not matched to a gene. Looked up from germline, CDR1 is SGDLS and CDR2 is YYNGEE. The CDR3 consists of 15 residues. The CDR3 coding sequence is TGTGCCAGCAGAGAAGGACAGGCCGAGTACTACGAGCAGTACTTC. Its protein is CASREGQAEYYEQYF.

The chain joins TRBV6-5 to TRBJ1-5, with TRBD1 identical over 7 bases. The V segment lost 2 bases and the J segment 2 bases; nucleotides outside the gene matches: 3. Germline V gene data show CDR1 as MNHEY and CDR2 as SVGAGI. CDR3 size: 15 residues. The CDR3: CASSYGGTGNQPQHF. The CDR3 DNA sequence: TGTGCCAGCAGTTACGGAGGGACAGGCAATCAGCCCCAGCATTTT.

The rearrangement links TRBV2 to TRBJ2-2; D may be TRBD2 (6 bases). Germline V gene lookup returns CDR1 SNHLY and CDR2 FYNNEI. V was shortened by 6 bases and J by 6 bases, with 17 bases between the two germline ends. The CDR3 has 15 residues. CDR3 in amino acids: CASSDGTAGPGELFF. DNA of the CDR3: TGTGCCAGCAGCGACGGGACTGCCGGGCCCGGGGAGCTGTTTTTT. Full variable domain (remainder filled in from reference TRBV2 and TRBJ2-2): EPEVTQTPSHQVTQMGQEVILRCVPISNHLYFYWYRQILGQKVEFLVSFYNNEISEKSEIFDDQFSVERPDGSNFTLKIRSTKLEDSAMYFCASSDGTAGPGELFFGEGSRLTVL.

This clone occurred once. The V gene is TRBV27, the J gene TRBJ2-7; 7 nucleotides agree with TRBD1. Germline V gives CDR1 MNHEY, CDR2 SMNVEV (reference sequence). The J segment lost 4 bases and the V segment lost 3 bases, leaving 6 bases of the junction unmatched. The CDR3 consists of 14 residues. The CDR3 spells CASSFLDRRYEQYF. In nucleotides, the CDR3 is TGTGCCAGCAGTTTTTTGGACAGGCGTTACGAGCAGTACTTC.

CDR3 nucleotides: TGTGCCAGTAGTAGCACAGGGTATCCTAATGAAAAACTGTTTTTT. This encodes CASSSTGYPNEKLFF. The chain carries TRBV19 and TRBJ1-4; D is possibly TRBD1 (6 bases). Looked up from germline, CDR1 is LNHDA and CDR2 is SQIVND (reference sequence). The CDR3 length is 15 residues. Trimming pared 4 bases from V and 3 bases from J, leaving 12 bases between.

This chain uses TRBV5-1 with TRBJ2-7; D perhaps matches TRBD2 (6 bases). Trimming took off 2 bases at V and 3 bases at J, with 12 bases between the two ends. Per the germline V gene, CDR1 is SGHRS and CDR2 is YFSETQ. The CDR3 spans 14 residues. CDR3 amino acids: CASSFGTGDYEQYF. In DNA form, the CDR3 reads TGCGCCAGCAGCTTCGGAACGGGAGACTACGAGCAGTACTTC.

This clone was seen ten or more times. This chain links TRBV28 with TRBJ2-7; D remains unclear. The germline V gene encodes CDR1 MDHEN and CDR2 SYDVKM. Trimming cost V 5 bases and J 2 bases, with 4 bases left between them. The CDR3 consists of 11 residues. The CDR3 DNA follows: TGTGCCAGCAGTGAGACCTACGAGCAGTACTTC. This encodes CASSETYEQYF. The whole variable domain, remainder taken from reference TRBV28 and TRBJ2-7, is DVKVTQSSRYLVKRTGEKVFLECVQDMDHENMFWYRQDPGLGLRLIYFSYDVKMKEKGDIPEGYSVSREKKERFSLILESASTNQTSMYLCASSETYEQYFGPGTRLTVT.

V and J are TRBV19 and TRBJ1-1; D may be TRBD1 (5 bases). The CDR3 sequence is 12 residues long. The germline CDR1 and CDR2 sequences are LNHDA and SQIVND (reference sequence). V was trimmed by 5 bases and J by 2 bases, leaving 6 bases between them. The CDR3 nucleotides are TGTGCCAGTAGTCAGGGAAACACTGAAGCTTTCTTT. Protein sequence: CASSQGNTEAFF.

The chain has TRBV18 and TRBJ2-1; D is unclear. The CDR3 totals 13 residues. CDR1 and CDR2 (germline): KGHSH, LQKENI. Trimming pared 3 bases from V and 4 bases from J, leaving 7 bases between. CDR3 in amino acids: CASSPGRYNEQFF. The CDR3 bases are TGTGCCAGCTCACCGGGCAGGTACAATGAGCAGTTCTTC.